Below, one T cell receptor beta chain is given with its context. Its specificity is not known. TCRdb ran MiXCR on the 5' RACE reads and lists one entry per CDR3 protein. In the table there are about 530,000 distinct CDR3 sequences, about 20% of which are singletons. The sample originates from a study of identical twins. Study outcomes and limitations: Insertion counts were lower in abundant cord blood beta clonotypes, a trend that memory repertoires did not show.

The CDR3 is 12 residues long. Trimming removed 3 bases at V and 10 bases at J, with 10 bases between. Germline values: CDR1 SGHTA, CDR2 FQGNSA. In addition, the sample was reused for a study of yellow fever vaccine responses in identical twins.

The receptor was isolated from a young woman in good health. Source material: CD4+ T cells sorted from blood. The chain couples TRBV7-2 to TRBJ2-1, with a weak D call TRBD2 (6 bases). The DNA for the CDR3 is TGTGCCAGCAGCTTTTATGGAGGGGAGCAGTTCTTC. It encodes CASSFYGGEQFF.